The 18 T cell receptor beta chains below were found in one sample sequenced in a study of low-dose radiotherapy and immunotherapy resistance in tumors. Time point reported: before trial treatment. Both TCRalpha and TCRbeta chains were reverse transcribed with V-gene-specific primers. TCRs were amplified for 15 to 25 PCR cycles with a constant-region primer and V-primer adapter. MiXCR, run by TCRdb on the reads, gives a single entry per CDR3 protein. The profile covers about 82,000 distinct CDR3 sequences, with approximately 17% appearing a single time and 5% to 7% taken by the ten largest. The sample in question was PBMCs, obtained before treatment. The receptors were sampled from a male donor with prostate cancer.

This clonotype ranks as medium-sized. A read error may produce the germline difference seen at one junction end. The chain is built from TRBV5-1 and TRBJ2-3; D is possibly TRBD1 (5 bases). This CDR3 spans 13 amino acids. Germline-derived CDR1 and CDR2 are SGHRS and YFSETQ. The CDR3 region is CASSTDTPDTQYF. The CDR3 nucleotides read TGTGCCAGCAGCACGGACACCCCAGATACGCAGTATTTT.

This clonotype was detected ten times or more. The chain links TRBV7-2 to TRBJ2-1; D perhaps matches TRBD2 (5 bases). CDR1 and CDR2 (germline): SGHTA, FQGNSA. There are 13 residues in the CDR3. V was shortened by 4 bases and J by 8 bases, with 12 bases between the two germline ends. The CDR3, as DNA: TGTGCCAGCAGCTGGGGAGTGACTTATGAGCAGTTCTTC. It is translated as CASSWGVTYEQFF.

With respect to this clonotype: This likely traces to a read error, being one base from a far larger clone. The chain joins TRBV6-6 to TRBJ2-3; D possibly corresponds to TRBD2 (6 bases). From germline, CDR1 is MNHNY and CDR2 SVGAGI (reference sequence). The CDR3 sequence is 12 residues long. The CDR3 DNA reads as TGTGCCGTTCGGAGGGACGCAGATATGCAGTATTTT. It specifies CAVRRDADMQYF.

Of note for this clonotype: A far larger clone is only one base removed, so a read error is likely. The rearrangement uses TRBV24-1 and TRBJ2-3; D gene unclear. Per the germline V gene, CDR1 is KGHDR and CDR2 is SFDVKD. The length of the CDR3 is 11 residues. The CDR3 DNA follows: TGTGCCAGCAGTAGCCACCATACGCAGTATTTT. Its translation is CASSSHHTQYF.

Points on this clonotype: A read error may be the cause here, since a much bigger clone is one base away. This chain links TRBV7-8 with TRBJ2-1; D gene ambiguous. The CDR3 contains 13 residues. Deletions cut 3 bases from V and 10 bases from J, with 13 bases between. CDR1 is SGHVS and CDR2 is FQNEAQ in the germline V gene. The CDR3 reads CASSFSPSYEQFF. CDR3 nucleotides: TGTGCCAGCAGCTTCTCGCCCTCCTACGAGCAGTTCTTC.

This clonotype was detected ten times or more. The chain joins TRBV20-1 to TRBJ1-1; possibly TRBD1 for D (5 bases). V gave up 2 bases and J gave up 1 base, with 11 bases separating them. In germline, CDR1 is DFQATT, CDR2 SNEGSKA (reference sequence). The CDR3 has 14 amino acids. The CDR3 DNA is TGCAGTGCTAGAAGACAGAGAGCGAACACTGAAGCTTTCTTT. Encoded protein: CSARRQRANTEAFF.

This clonotype came up a few times. This chain connects TRBV19 to TRBJ2-6; no reliable D call. The CDR3 is 15 amino acids. The germline gives CDR1 LNHDA, CDR2 SQIVND (reference sequence). Trimming left V 5 bases short and J 0 bases short, with 8 bases between. The DNA of the CDR3 is TGTGCCAGTAGTGGAAGGTCCTCTGGGGCCAACGTCCTGACTTTC. It specifies CASSGRSSGANVLTF.

This clonotype was detected ten times or more. The genes are TRBV6-1 and TRBJ1-5; no firm D call. V lost 7 bases and J 0 bases, leaving 7 bases between the germline ends. The CDR3 has 13 residues. CDR1 MNHNS and CDR2 SASEGT come from the germline V gene. The DNA of the CDR3 is TGTGCCAGCAACCCAAATAGCAATCAGCCCCAGCATTTT. It codes for CASNPNSNQPQHF.

About this clonotype itself: Only one base separates this from a far larger clonotype, so it likely reflects a read error. This chain uses TRBV29-1 with TRBJ2-7; D uncertain. The CDR3 runs to 12 residues. Germline-derived CDR1 and CDR2 are SQVTM and ANQGSEA. The V gene lost 1 base and the J gene lost 7 bases, with 11 bases spanning the gap. Here the CDR3 reads CSVEVLPSEQYF. CDR3 sequence (DNA): TGCAGCGTTGAAGTTCTGCCATCAGAGCAGTACTTC.

This clonotype was seen many times. The V call is TRBV3-1, the J call TRBJ2-7; D gene ambiguous. The CDR3 is made up of 14 amino acids. V lost 1 base and J 2 bases, leaving 9 bases between the germline ends. Germline CDR1 reads LGHDT; CDR2 reads YNNKEL (reference sequence). This chain's CDR3 is CASSQGTYPYEQYF. The CDR3 DNA reads TGTGCCAGCAGCCAAGGGACGTATCCCTACGAGCAGTACTTC.

This clonotype was seen repeatedly, ten times or more. The chain employs TRBV29-1 and TRBJ2-3; 8 nucleotides match TRBD1. From germline, CDR1 is SQVTM and CDR2 ANQGSEA. V was pared by 3 bases and J by 3 bases, with 8 bases of the junction left unmatched. CDR3 length: 15 residues. The CDR3 spells CSVEGGQGATDTQYF. The CDR3, as DNA: TGCAGCGTTGAGGGAGGACAGGGCGCGACAGATACGCAGTATTTT.

This clonotype has ten or more counts. This chain joins TRBV20-1 and TRBJ2-2, with D unresolved. Trimming pared 6 bases from V and 0 bases from J, leaving 11 bases between. CDR3 length equals 14 residues. Per germline, CDR1 DFQATT and CDR2 SNEGSKA (reference sequence). The CDR3 DNA is TGCAGTGCCAGGAAGACTGCGAACACCGGGGAGCTGTTTTTT. This encodes CSARKTANTGELFF.

At least ten counts were recorded for this clonotype. This chain uses TRBV18 with TRBJ1-1; TRBD1 agrees at 9 bases. The CDR3 length is 14 residues. From germline, CDR1 is KGHSH and CDR2 LQKENI. The trim removed 2 bases at V and 5 bases at J, leaving 3 bases unmatched. CDR3 amino acids: CASSPKTGGTEAFF. CDR3 sequence (DNA): TGTGCCAGCTCACCAAAGACAGGGGGGACTGAAGCTTTCTTT.

This clonotype was recorded at least ten times. V gene TRBV19 combines with J gene TRBJ2-1; 7 positions match TRBD1. Germline values: CDR1 LNHDA, CDR2 SQIVND (reference sequence). This CDR3 comprises 17 residues. The trim removed 4 bases at V and 6 bases at J, leaving 15 bases unmatched. CDR3 residues: CASSTAPTGTRGNEQFF. CDR3 DNA sequence: TGTGCCAGTAGTACCGCCCCGACAGGGACCCGCGGCAATGAGCAGTTCTTC.

At least ten counts were recorded for this clonotype. V and J are TRBV9 and TRBJ2-7; 7 bases match TRBD1. This CDR3 comprises 14 residues. V gave up 3 bases and J gave up 4 bases; unmatched junction bases: 7. CDR1 is SGDLS, CDR2 YYNGEE, per germline. For the CDR3, the DNA is TGTGCCAGCAGCGCCACAGACAGGGCGTACGAGCAGTACTTC. It translates to CASSATDRAYEQYF. Full variable domain (rest looked up from reference TRBV9 and TRBJ2-7): DSGVTQTPKHLITATGQRVTLRCSPRSGDLSVYWYQQSLDQGLQFLIQYYNGEERAKGNILERFSAQQFPDLHSELNLSSLELGDSALYFCASSATDRAYEQYFGPGTRLTVT.

Comments on this clonotype: One end of the junction varies from germline; a read error may be responsible. The chain employs TRBV20-1 and TRBJ2-1; 7 bases are a match to TRBD2. The CDR3 is made up of 16 amino acids. In germline, CDR1 is DFQATT, CDR2 SNEGSKA (reference sequence). The CDR3 region is CSVRGLTGGGSNEQFF. DNA for the CDR3: TGCAGTGTTAGAGGACTAACGGGAGGCGGTTCCAATGAGCAGTTCTTC.

The chain is built from TRBV12-3 or TRBV12-4 and TRBJ2-3, with D perhaps matching TRBD1 or TRBD2 (5 bases each). V shed 5 bases and J shed 7 bases, with 16 bases lying between them. CDR3 length equals 14 residues. As DNA, the CDR3 is TGTGCCAGCAGTAATAGGGACGGAATCCATACGCAGTATTTT. This encodes CASSNRDGIHTQYF.

There are many counts of this clonotype. The rearrangement links TRBV7-2 to TRBJ2-3; 10 nucleotides align to TRBD2. This CDR3 has 17 amino acids. V shed 1 base and J 6 bases; nucleotides not matched to a gene: 10. Germline V gene sequence: CDR1 SGHTA, CDR2 FQGNSA. This CDR3 reads CASSLVGAGGPGDTQYF. The CDR3 nucleotides are TGTGCCAGCAGCTTAGTAGGAGCGGGGGGGCCGGGGGATACGCAGTATTTT.